The rows below give T cell receptor beta chains drawn from one sample of a study of cytomegalovirus exposure and HLA in healthy donors. Measured with immunoSEQ multiplex PCR; TCRdb has only the in-frame clones, and not every one. Of 150,000 to 200,000 clones detected, about 81% appear once; the ten largest clones hold approximately 1.8%. Sequencing was done on a sample of PBMCs. These receptor sequences come from a young man in good health and CMV-seronegative. CDR3s include the opening cysteine and the closing phenylalanine or tryptophan. Each record gives: V gene, clone size, D gene, J gene, CDR3 protein, CDR3 DNA. A D gene is named only where the DNA matches it firmly. Clone size is stated in some rows and not others, as once, few, many or a class when expanded.

V gene: TRBV2
clone size: -
D gene: TRBD2
J gene: TRBJ2-7
CDR3 protein: CASSGGLAGVDGYEQYF
CDR3 DNA: TGTGCCAGCAGTGGGGGACTAGCGGGAGTGGATGGGTACGAGCAGTACTTC

V gene: TRBV19
clone size: once
D gene: TRBD2
J gene: TRBJ2-7
CDR3 protein: CASSSSGGSYEQYF
CDR3 DNA: TGTGCCAGTAGTTCTAGCGGGGGTTCGTACGAGCAGTACTTC

V gene: TRBV27
clone size: -
D gene: TRBD1
J gene: TRBJ2-7
CDR3 protein: CASSRIPGTVIYEQYF
CDR3 DNA: TGTGCCAGCAGCAGAATACCCGGGACAGTGATCTACGAGCAGTACTTC

V gene: TRBV6-5
clone size: -
D gene: TRBD1
J gene: TRBJ2-5
CDR3 protein: CASSSDRGLEETQYF
CDR3 DNA: TGTGCCAGCAGTTCGGACAGGGGGCTGGAAGAGACCCAGTACTTC

V gene: TRBV5-1
clone size: -
D gene: TRBD2
J gene: TRBJ2-1
CDR3 protein: CASSPRTSGSNEQFF
CDR3 DNA: TGCGCCAGCAGCCCGAGGACTAGCGGGAGCAATGAGCAGTTCTTC

V gene: TRBV7-9
clone size: -
D gene: TRBD1
J gene: TRBJ2-7
CDR3 protein: CASSPRGTGGYEQYF
CDR3 DNA: TGTGCCAGCAGCCCCCGGGGGACAGGGGGCTACGAGCAGTACTTC

V gene: TRBV7-9
clone size: -
D gene: TRBD2
J gene: TRBJ2-1
CDR3 protein: CASSLETSGRASYNEQFF
CDR3 DNA: TGTGCCAGCAGCTTAGAGACTAGCGGGAGGGCGTCCTACAATGAGCAGTTCTTC

V gene: TRBV19
clone size: -
D gene: TRBD1
J gene: TRBJ2-5
CDR3 protein: CASSIGGPQETQYF
CDR3 DNA: TGTGCCAGTAGCATAGGGGGCCCACAAGAGACCCAGTACTTC

V gene: TRBV28
clone size: -
D gene: TRBD2
J gene: TRBJ2-7
CDR3 protein: CASSLWASGEPYEQYF
CDR3 DNA: TGTGCCAGCAGTTTATGGGCTAGCGGAGAACCCTACGAGCAGTACTTC

V gene: TRBV27
clone size: -
D gene: TRBD1
J gene: TRBJ2-1
CDR3 protein: CASSSNPGQDIYNEQFF
CDR3 DNA: TGTGCCAGCAGTTCGAACCCGGGACAGGACATCTACAATGAGCAGTTCTTC

V gene: TRBV28
clone size: -
D gene: TRBD1
J gene: TRBJ2-3
CDR3 protein: CASSLLQGGTDTQYF
CDR3 DNA: TGTGCCAGCAGTTTATTGCAGGGGGGCACAGATACGCAGTATTTT

V gene: TRBV18
clone size: -
D gene: -
J gene: TRBJ1-2
CDR3 protein: CASSPGADLYGYTF
CDR3 DNA: TGTGCCAGCTCACCAGGGGCGGACCTATATGGCTACACCTTC

V gene: TRBV9
clone size: few
D gene: TRBD2
J gene: TRBJ2-7
CDR3 protein: CASSVGAGDYEQYF
CDR3 DNA: TGTGCCAGCAGCGTAGGGGCGGGGGACTACGAGCAGTACTTC

V gene: TRBV6-1
clone size: -
D gene: -
J gene: TRBJ2-7
CDR3 protein: CASSVVTLGLRYEQYF
CDR3 DNA: TGTGCCAGCAGTGTTGTCACCCTCGGGTTGAGGTACGAGCAGTACTTC

V gene: TRBV15
clone size: once
D gene: -
J gene: TRBJ2-7
CDR3 protein: CATSRDRGYEQYF
CDR3 DNA: TGTGCCACCAGCAGAGATAGGGGCTACGAGCAGTACTTC

V gene: TRBV18
clone size: once
D gene: TRBD1
J gene: TRBJ1-4
CDR3 protein: CASSQSRTGSNEKLFF
CDR3 DNA: TGTGCCAGCTCACAAAGCAGGACAGGGAGTAATGAAAAACTGTTTTTT

V gene: TRBV6-1
clone size: -
D gene: TRBD1
J gene: TRBJ1-2
CDR3 protein: CASSATGGLSGYTF
CDR3 DNA: TGTGCCAGCAGTGCGACAGGGGGATTGAGTGGCTACACCTTC

V gene: TRBV30
clone size: -
D gene: -
J gene: TRBJ1-2
CDR3 protein: CAWSVQNLPFYGYTF
CDR3 DNA: TGTGCCTGGAGTGTACAGAACCTACCATTCTATGGCTACACCTTC

V gene: TRBV27
clone size: -
D gene: TRBD2
J gene: TRBJ2-1
CDR3 protein: CASSPGTSWANEQFF
CDR3 DNA: TGTGCCAGCAGCCCCGGGACTAGCTGGGCTAATGAGCAGTTCTTC

V gene: TRBV30
clone size: few
D gene: -
J gene: TRBJ2-2
CDR3 protein: CAWSVQIAGELFF
CDR3 DNA: TGTGCCTGGAGTGTACAGATCGCCGGGGAGCTGTTTTTT

V gene: TRBV5-1
clone size: -
D gene: -
J gene: TRBJ2-2
CDR3 protein: CASSLWTVNTGELFF
CDR3 DNA: TGCGCCAGCAGCTTGTGGACAGTAAACACCGGGGAGCTGTTTTTT

V gene: TRBV2
clone size: -
D gene: TRBD2
J gene: TRBJ2-1
CDR3 protein: CASSGAGLASYEQFF
CDR3 DNA: TGTGCCAGCAGTGGGGCGGGACTAGCGTCCTATGAGCAGTTCTTC

V gene: TRBV2
clone size: -
D gene: -
J gene: TRBJ2-5
CDR3 protein: CASTVDGEETQYF
CDR3 DNA: TGTGCCAGCACCGTCGACGGAGAAGAGACCCAGTACTTC

V gene: TRBV18
clone size: -
D gene: -
J gene: TRBJ1-3
CDR3 protein: CASSPSGSHGNTIYF
CDR3 DNA: TGTGCCAGCTCCCCTTCAGGGTCCCATGGAAACACCATATATTTT

V gene: TRBV6-4
clone size: -
D gene: -
J gene: TRBJ2-2
CDR3 protein: CASSEERGTGELFF
CDR3 DNA: TGTGCCAGCAGTGAGGAAAGGGGGACCGGGGAGCTGTTTTTT

V gene: TRBV4-3
clone size: -
D gene: TRBD1
J gene: TRBJ1-4
CDR3 protein: CASSQDEQGPNEKLFF
CDR3 DNA: TGCGCCAGCAGCCAAGATGAACAGGGGCCTAATGAAAAACTGTTTTTT

V gene: TRBV5-6
clone size: -
D gene: -
J gene: TRBJ2-5
CDR3 protein: CASSFSFSRQETQYF
CDR3 DNA: TGTGCCAGCAGCTTCTCTTTTTCCCGTCAAGAGACCCAGTACTTC

V gene: TRBV25-1
clone size: few
D gene: TRBD2
J gene: TRBJ2-3
CDR3 protein: CASSESGVAGRDTQYF
CDR3 DNA: TGTGCCAGCAGTGAGTCCGGGGTAGCGGGGAGAGATACGCAGTATTTT

V gene: TRBV6-6
clone size: -
D gene: -
J gene: TRBJ2-1
CDR3 protein: CASTNEGRHNEQFF
CDR3 DNA: TGTGCCAGCACTAACGAAGGGAGACACAATGAGCAGTTCTTC

V gene: TRBV19
clone size: -
D gene: -
J gene: TRBJ2-1
CDR3 protein: CASSIGLIYNEQFF
CDR3 DNA: TGTGCCAGTAGTATAGGGCTGATCTACAATGAGCAGTTCTTC

V gene: TRBV18
clone size: -
D gene: TRBD2
J gene: TRBJ2-3
CDR3 protein: CASSPTVSGGKDTQYF
CDR3 DNA: TGTGCCAGCTCACCCACCGTGAGCGGGGGGAAGGATACGCAGTATTTT

V gene: TRBV5-1
clone size: -
D gene: TRBD2
J gene: TRBJ2-5
CDR3 protein: CASSLGLAGGGAETQYF
CDR3 DNA: TGCGCCAGCAGCTTGGGTCTAGCGGGAGGAGGTGCAGAGACCCAGTACTTC

V gene: TRBV27
clone size: once
D gene: -
J gene: TRBJ1-1
CDR3 protein: CASRISGENTEAFF
CDR3 DNA: TGTGCCAGCAGGATCTCAGGGGAGAACACTGAAGCTTTCTTT

V gene: TRBV4-1
clone size: -
D gene: TRBD1
J gene: TRBJ2-7
CDR3 protein: CASSPNTGAYEQYF
CDR3 DNA: TGCGCCAGCAGCCCTAACACAGGGGCCTACGAGCAGTACTTC

V gene: TRBV7-6
clone size: -
D gene: -
J gene: TRBJ2-2
CDR3 protein: CASSPRGGISNTGELFF
CDR3 DNA: TGTGCCAGCAGCCCTAGGGGGGGGATTTCGAACACCGGGGAGCTGTTTTTT

V gene: TRBV5-1
clone size: -
D gene: -
J gene: TRBJ2-2
CDR3 protein: CASSNLTANTGELFF
CDR3 DNA: TGCGCCAGCAGCAACCTTACAGCGAACACCGGGGAGCTGTTTTTT

V gene: TRBV13
clone size: -
D gene: -
J gene: TRBJ1-2
CDR3 protein: CASSLGRGLNYGYTF
CDR3 DNA: TGTGCCAGCAGCTTAGGCCGGGGATTGAACTATGGCTACACCTTC

V gene: TRBV10-3
clone size: -
D gene: TRBD2
J gene: TRBJ2-1
CDR3 protein: CAITSGSSNEQFF
CDR3 DNA: TGTGCCATCACGAGCGGGAGTAGCAATGAGCAGTTCTTC

V gene: TRBV20-1
clone size: -
D gene: TRBD2
J gene: TRBJ2-7
CDR3 protein: CSAASGYEQYF
CDR3 DNA: TGCAGTGCAGCTAGCGGATACGAGCAGTACTTC

V gene: TRBV9
clone size: -
D gene: -
J gene: TRBJ2-1
CDR3 protein: CASSVQGGRISYNEQFF
CDR3 DNA: TGTGCCAGCAGCGTGCAAGGAGGGAGGATCTCCTACAATGAGCAGTTCTTC

V gene: TRBV7-2
clone size: -
D gene: TRBD1
J gene: TRBJ2-7
CDR3 protein: CASSLRQGPVYEQYF
CDR3 DNA: TGTGCCAGCAGCCTCAGACAGGGGCCGGTCTACGAGCAGTACTTC

V gene: TRBV4-1
clone size: -
D gene: -
J gene: TRBJ1-2
CDR3 protein: CASSQDQGTFTLNYGYTF
CDR3 DNA: TGCGCCAGCAGCCAAGACCAGGGAACCTTCACACTTAACTATGGCTACACCTTC

V gene: TRBV5-6
clone size: few
D gene: -
J gene: TRBJ2-5
CDR3 protein: CASSLEAGEQETQYF
CDR3 DNA: TGTGCCAGCAGCTTGGAGGCCGGGGAACAAGAGACCCAGTACTTC

V gene: TRBV6-1
clone size: -
D gene: -
J gene: TRBJ1-5
CDR3 protein: CASSEVLRDQPQHF
CDR3 DNA: TGTGCCAGCAGTGAAGTACTTCGGGATCAGCCCCAGCATTTT

V gene: TRBV18
clone size: -
D gene: TRBD2
J gene: TRBJ2-1
CDR3 protein: CASSPSGGAFEQFF
CDR3 DNA: TGTGCCAGCTCACCTAGCGGGGGGGCCTTTGAGCAGTTCTTC

V gene: TRBV10-3
clone size: once
D gene: TRBD2
J gene: TRBJ2-6
CDR3 protein: CAISGREGSGANVLTF
CDR3 DNA: TGTGCCATCAGTGGCAGGGAGGGTTCTGGGGCCAACGTCCTGACTTTC

V gene: TRBV6-1
clone size: -
D gene: TRBD2
J gene: TRBJ2-7
CDR3 protein: CACSGGAAYEQYF
CDR3 DNA: TGTGCCTGTAGCGGGGGGGCTGCCTACGAGCAGTACTTC

V gene: TRBV4-1
clone size: -
D gene: -
J gene: TRBJ2-2
CDR3 protein: CASSLRDLNTGELFF
CDR3 DNA: TGCGCCAGCAGCCTCAGGGATCTGAACACCGGGGAGCTGTTTTTT

V gene: TRBV27
clone size: few
D gene: TRBD2
J gene: TRBJ2-1
CDR3 protein: CASSHLAGGVNEQFF
CDR3 DNA: TGTGCCAGCAGTCACCTAGCGGGAGGGGTCAATGAGCAGTTCTTC

V gene: TRBV6-1
clone size: few
D gene: TRBD2
J gene: TRBJ2-7
CDR3 protein: CASSIAGGYEQYF
CDR3 DNA: TGTGCCAGCAGTATAGCGGGAGGATACGAGCAGTACTTC

V gene: TRBV12-5
clone size: -
D gene: -
J gene: TRBJ2-3
CDR3 protein: CASGLVSGLGTDTQYF
CDR3 DNA: TGTGCTAGTGGTTTGGTTTCGGGACTCGGCACAGATACGCAGTATTTT

V gene: TRBV10-3
clone size: -
D gene: -
J gene: TRBJ2-3
CDR3 protein: CAISESGPRGDTQYF
CDR3 DNA: TGTGCCATCAGTGAGTCAGGCCCCAGGGGCGATACGCAGTATTTT

V gene: TRBV7-3
clone size: -
D gene: -
J gene: TRBJ1-6
CDR3 protein: CASRLNTGTNSPLHF
CDR3 DNA: TGTGCCAGCAGACTAAACACAGGGACTAATTCACCCCTCCACTTT

V gene: TRBV9
clone size: -
D gene: -
J gene: TRBJ2-5
CDR3 protein: CASSYYPQETQYF
CDR3 DNA: TGTGCCAGCAGCTACTACCCCCAAGAGACCCAGTACTTC

V gene: TRBV5-1
clone size: -
D gene: TRBD1
J gene: TRBJ1-2
CDR3 protein: CASSLDGTDATYGYTF
CDR3 DNA: TGCGCCAGCAGCTTGGATGGGACAGATGCAACCTATGGCTACACCTTC